This T cell receptor beta chain emerged from a study of metastatic and nonmetastatic thyroid tumors. Across the whole study: Repertoires of blood and of tissue (tumor or nodule) from malignant and benign thyroid patients were compared.

Among the patients, none had received any treatment before thyroid surgery. The study, taken as a whole, reports: Benign nodules were reported to have significantly lower TCR beta diversity than malignant thyroid tumors, in blood and tumor.

TCRdb reanalyzed the PCR reads via MiXCR. This table holds fewer than 25,000 clones, around 16% found once. This clone has a count of ten or more. Its antigen is undetermined. CDR1 is MDHEN and CDR2 is SYDVKM in the germline V gene. The CDR3 sequence is 16 residues long. With 5 bases clipped from V and 4 bases from J, the junction kept 12 bases outside the gene matches. V is TRBV28 and J is TRBJ1-2; 8 bases match TRBD1. This sequence was found in a female donor with papillary thyroid cancer or a benign thyroid nodule (not recorded which). Some clones in this sample may be carry-over from other donors' samples. The sequenced sample consisted of tumor tissue. CDR3 nucleotide sequence: TGTGCCAGCAGTGCACCCGGGGACAGGAAGTCCTATGGCTACACCTTC. This sequence encodes CASSAPGDRKSYGYTF.